These 30 T cell receptor beta chains were sequenced from one sample in a study of T-cell memory formation after mild COVID-19 (dated by TCRdb to 2020 to 2023). The library was produced with 5' RACE. Sequencer: Illumina NovaSeq 6000. TCRdb trimmed public reads at Q25 via fastp, called clones via MiXCR and kept in-frame beta chains. Rows with one shared CDR3 protein collapse into an entry with the most common genes and DNA. The sample yields around 190,000 distinct CDR3 sequences; about 18% were counted once. The ten most abundant clones make up 3.5% to 5% of the sample. The sample comprised PBMCs or a T cell subset sorted from them (not recorded which). These receptors were taken from a man aged 18 to 29 who had mild COVID-19 (a few samples of this study predate the infection). The sample titles of this study are shuffled in the database, so cell type and time point are left out; the donor was told from shared clones.

This clonotype was picked up a small number of times. The rearrangement joins TRBV7-8 to TRBJ2-2; D ambiguous. The V end was cut by 6 bases, the J end by 4 bases, with 15 bases between. The CDR3 loop spans 15 amino acids. Germline values: CDR1 SGHVS, CDR2 FQNEAQ. The CDR3 reads CASRFQRIGTGELFF. Written as DNA, the CDR3 is TGTGCCAGCAGGTTCCAAAGGATCGGCACCGGGGAGCTGTTTTTT.

The V gene is TRBV9, the J gene TRBJ2-3, with 8 nucleotides matching TRBD2. CDR3 length: 14 residues. Germline V gene data show CDR1 as SGDLS and CDR2 as YYNGEE. V lost 1 base to trimming and J lost 4 bases; unmatched junction nucleotides: 2. CDR3 loop: CASSVLAGADTQYF. The CDR3 DNA reads as TGTGCCAGCAGCGTACTAGCGGGCGCAGATACGCAGTATTTT.

This clonotype was seen once. This rearrangement joins TRBV20-1 to TRBJ2-1, with 8 bases aligning to TRBD2. V lost 3 bases and J lost 6; bases outside the gene matches: 7. Germline lookup yields CDR1 DFQATT and CDR2 SNEGSKA (reference sequence). There are 14 residues in the CDR3. CDR3 bases: TGCAGTGCTAGGACGGGACTAGTCACCAATGAGCAGTTCTTC. Its protein product is CSARTGLVTNEQFF.

V gene TRBV20-1 combines with J gene TRBJ2-3; D might be TRBD2 (7 bases). Germline V gene data show CDR1 as DFQATT and CDR2 as SNEGSKA (reference sequence). With 0 bases removed from V and 6 bases from J, the gap between germline ends came to 19 bases. CDR3 size: 16 residues. In DNA form, the CDR3 reads TGCAGTGCTAGAGATCATGGGCGGGGGCCCCCCGATACGCAGTATTTT. Its protein product is CSARDHGRGPPDTQYF.

CDR3 region: CASSGAPSGYTEAFF. The CDR3 DNA sequence: TGTGCCAGCAGCGGGGCCCCCTCAGGGTACACTGAAGCTTTCTTT. The chain couples TRBV12-3 or TRBV12-4 to TRBJ1-1; tentative D call: TRBD1 (5 bases). V was shortened by 6 bases and J by 3 bases, with 17 bases between the two germline ends. This CDR3 is built from 15 residues.

In its sample, this clonotype was seen many times. The J gene is TRBJ1-1, the V gene TRBV6-5; TRBD1 might be the D (6 bases). The CDR3 is 15 residues long. The V end was cut by 5 bases, the J end by 1 base, with 14 bases between. The germline V gene has CDR1 MNHEY and CDR2 SVGAGI. The CDR3, as DNA: TGTGCCAGCAGTGATCACAGGGCCTCGAACACTGAAGCTTTCTTT. Translated, it gives CASSDHRASNTEAFF.

CDR3 residues: CASSRAGGPYNEQFF. In DNA, the CDR3 is TGTGCCAGCAGCAGGGCGGGGGGTCCCTACAATGAGCAGTTCTTC. J is TRBJ2-1 and V is TRBV7-9; 8 nucleotides match TRBD2. Germline CDR1 is SEHNR and CDR2 is FQNEAQ (reference sequence). There are 15 residues in the CDR3. The J segment lost 2 bases and the V segment lost 5 bases, leaving 5 bases of the junction unmatched.

J is TRBJ2-3 and V is TRBV19; perhaps D is TRBD1 or TRBD2 (7 bases each). The germline CDR1 and CDR2 sequences are LNHDA and SQIVND (reference sequence). CDR3 length: 14 residues. The V and J ends lost 11 bases and 4 bases respectively, with 19 bases between them. The DNA of the CDR3 is TGTGCCTCTCAGGGGGGGGCTGGCCCAGATACGCAGTATTTT. Translating it yields CASQGGAGPDTQYF. Complete variable domain (other parts from reference TRBV19 and TRBJ2-3): DGGITQSPKYLFRKEGQNVTLSCEQNLNHDAMYWYRQDPGQGLRLIYYSQIVNDFQKGDIAEGYSVSREKKESFPLTVTSAQKNPTAFYLCASQGGAGPDTQYFGPGTRLTVL.

The chain couples TRBV7-2 to TRBJ2-5; maybe TRBD1 (5 bases). This CDR3 region has 16 residues. Trimming took 1 base from V and 5 from J, leaving 17 bases between them. Germline loops: CDR1 SGHTA, CDR2 FQGNSA. CDR3 loop: CASSLVASGFVETQYF. CDR3 in DNA: TGTGCCAGCAGCTTAGTCGCCTCAGGGTTTGTGGAGACCCAGTACTTC.

This clonotype was observed once. The rearrangement uses TRBV25-1 and TRBJ1-1, with D uncertain. V was clipped by 3 bases and J by 1 base, with 6 bases between them. This CDR3 is 13 amino acids long. The germline V gene has CDR1 MGHDK and CDR2 SYGVNS. The CDR3 region is CASSDRTNTEAFF. The CDR3 DNA reads TGTGCCAGCAGTGATAGGACGAACACTGAAGCTTTCTTT.

This clonotype was detected only a few times. The V call is TRBV6-7, the J call TRBJ1-2; D is perhaps TRBD1 (5 bases). TRBV6-7 is recorded as an ORF, its role being uncertain. This CDR3 has 13 amino acids. Trimming shortened V by 8 bases and J by 3 bases, and 13 bases separated the two germline ends. The CDR3 DNA reads as TGTGCCAGCGGCCCGACAGAATACTATGGCTACACCTTC. This sequence encodes CASGPTEYYGYTF.

This clonotype has a handful of counts. The genes are TRBV14 and TRBJ2-1; D is undetermined. Trimming cost V 5 bases and J 7 bases, with 24 bases left between them. Germline-derived CDR1 and CDR2 are SGHDN and FVKESK. The CDR3 has 17 residues. CDR3 nucleotides: TGTGCCAGCAGCGCCCGCAGGTTAGCCGTTTCAAGGAATGAGCAGTTCTTC. This encodes CASSARRLAVSRNEQFF.

This clonotype was detected only a few times. The chain combines TRBV5-5 with TRBJ1-2; D is undetermined. This CDR3 contains 13 residues. Germline assignment: CDR1 SGHKS and CDR2 YYEKEE (reference sequence). The V end lost 4 bases, the J end lost 4 bases, and 11 bases lay between the germline ends. Here the CDR3 DNA reads TGTGCCAGCAGCGTGGGCCCCGCCTATGGCTACACCTTC. Its protein is CASSVGPAYGYTF.

This clonotype was detected many times. CDR3 amino acids: CASSQVPTGGSKAFF. DNA of the CDR3: TGTGCCAGCAGCCAAGTACCCACAGGGGGGAGTAAAGCTTTCTTT. V usage is TRBV3-1 and J usage is TRBJ1-1; 8 bases map to TRBD1. The trim removed 1 base at V and 9 bases at J, leaving 10 bases unmatched. CDR1 is LGHDT and CDR2 is YNNKEL in the germline V gene (reference sequence). The CDR3 is 15 amino acids. Supplemented by reference TRBV3-1 and TRBJ1-1, the full variable domain reads DTAVSQTPKYLVTQMGNDKSIKCEQNLGHDTMYWYKQDSKKFLKIMFSYNNKELIINETVPNRFSPKSPDKAHLNLHINSLELGDSAVYFCASSQVPTGGSKAFFGQGTRLTVV.

This clonotype has only a few counts. The rearrangement joins TRBV29-1 to TRBJ2-5; 7 bases line up with TRBD1. There are 13 residues in the CDR3. After removal of 8 bases from V and 7 bases from J, the junction contained 13 bases not matched to a gene. Germline CDR1 and CDR2: SQVTM and ANQGSEA. This CDR3 is CSTHKTGKGTQYF. The CDR3 DNA is TGCAGCACTCACAAGACAGGGAAAGGGACCCAGTACTTC.

The V gene is TRBV11-1, the J gene TRBJ2-5; no clear D. V lost 4 bases and J lost 1, with 7 bases in between. There are 13 residues in the CDR3. Germline CDR1 reads SGHAT; CDR2 reads FQDESV (reference sequence). The CDR3 sequence is CASSSAPQETQYF. The CDR3 bases are TGTGCCAGCAGCTCCGCCCCCCAAGAGACCCAGTACTTC.

The chain combines TRBV5-1 with TRBJ2-3; 8 bases fit TRBD1. The CDR3 has 16 amino acids. CDR1 SGHRS and CDR2 YFSETQ come from the germline V gene. V was pared by 0 bases and J by 2 bases, with 5 bases of the junction left unmatched. The CDR3 is CASSLARTGPTDTQYF. CDR3 nucleotides: TGCGCCAGCAGCTTGGCTCGGACAGGGCCCACAGATACGCAGTATTTT.

In its sample, this clonotype was seen a few times. The CDR3 sequence is CASSIDGNYGYTF. In DNA, the CDR3 is TGTGCCAGCAGTATCGACGGTAACTATGGCTACACCTTC. This chain joins TRBV6-2 or TRBV6-3 and TRBJ1-2; D is unresolved. The V and J ends lost 5 bases and 1 base respectively, with 8 bases between them. This CDR3 spans 13 amino acids. Germline V lookup: CDR1 MNHEY, CDR2 SVGEGT.

This chain joins TRBV11-2 and TRBJ2-7; D may be TRBD1 (7 bases). Germline V gene data show CDR1 as SGHAT and CDR2 as FQNNGV. Trimming cost V 5 bases and J 4 bases, with 15 bases left between them. The CDR3 is made up of 14 amino acids. The CDR3 DNA is TGTGCCAGCAGCCCCCGGAGGGGGCCATACGAGCAGTACGTC. Translation gives CASSPRRGPYEQYV.

This chain links TRBV12-3 or TRBV12-4 with TRBJ2-3; D is perhaps TRBD1 (6 bases). This CDR3 region has 13 residues. The V gene lost 10 bases and the J gene lost 5 bases, with 16 bases spanning the gap. The CDR3 DNA is TGTGCCACCGGGACAAGGGGACAAGATACGCAGTATTTT. The encoded protein is CATGTRGQDTQYF.

This clonotype was recorded at least ten times. The chain employs TRBV4-2 and TRBJ2-7; 9 nucleotides match TRBD1. CDR1 and CDR2 (germline): LGHNA, YNFKEQ. Trimming at V came to 1 base and at J to 2 bases, leaving 9 bases not matched to a gene. The CDR3 loop spans 17 amino acids. The CDR3 nucleotides read TGTGCCAGCAGCCAAGTGTCGGGACAGGGAGGAACCTACGAGCAGTACTTC. Amino acids: CASSQVSGQGGTYEQYF.

This clonotype is medium-sized. The chain uses TRBV20-1 and TRBJ1-2; D uncertain. Trimming removed 6 bases at V and 6 bases at J, with 14 bases between. The germline gives CDR1 DFQATT, CDR2 SNEGSKA (reference sequence). This CDR3 has 12 residues. CDR3 coding DNA: TGCAGTGCAGCGAGTGATAAGGATGGCTACACCTTC. Translation gives CSAASDKDGYTF.

The chain links TRBV25-1 to TRBJ2-1; D is unresolved. The germline V and J ends were trimmed by 6 bases and 5 bases, with 29 bases remaining between them. The CDR3 loop spans 19 amino acids. CDR1 MGHDK and CDR2 SYGVNS come from the germline V gene. DNA for the CDR3: TGTGCCAGCAGGGGCCAGCGAGCGAGAGATATTACAAAACACAATGAGCAGTTCTTC. It yields the protein CASRGQRARDITKHNEQFF.

This clonotype has only a few counts. The CDR3 DNA sequence: TGTGCCAGCAGCCAAGGATCTAGCGGGGTTAGGGAGACCCAGTACTTC. This encodes CASSQGSSGVRETQYF. The V gene is TRBV4-2, the J gene TRBJ2-5; TRBD2 aligns across 9 bases. The CDR3 runs 16 residues. V gave up 1 base and J gave up 5 bases; unmatched junction bases: 8. Germline-derived CDR1 and CDR2 are LGHNA and YNFKEQ.

The gene calls are TRBV14 and TRBJ2-5; possibly TRBD1 for D (5 bases). Germline V lookup: CDR1 SGHDN, CDR2 FVKESK. This CDR3 has 15 amino acids. With 0 bases removed from V and 5 bases from J, the gap between germline ends came to 13 bases. CDR3 protein: CASSQDLWGEETQYF. In nucleotides, the CDR3 is TGTGCCAGCAGCCAAGATCTGTGGGGCGAGGAGACCCAGTACTTC.

This clonotype was seen a few times. The V gene is TRBV7-2, the J gene TRBJ2-7; 8 positions match TRBD2. The V gene end was trimmed by 4 bases and the J gene end by 3 bases; junction bases not matched to a gene: 5. The germline gives CDR1 SGHTA, CDR2 FQGNSA. The CDR3 runs 14 residues. The CDR3 nucleotides read TGTGCCAGCAGCTCCTCTAGCGGGTTCTACGAGCAGTACTTC. This gives the protein CASSSSSGFYEQYF.

The chain has TRBV20-1 and TRBJ1-1; 8 bases agree with TRBD1. This CDR3 has 14 amino acids. V shed 1 base and J 0 bases; nucleotides not matched to a gene: 1. Germline loops: CDR1 DFQATT, CDR2 SNEGSKA (reference sequence). Here the CDR3 reads CSARAGGMNTEAFF. The CDR3 DNA sequence: TGCAGTGCTAGAGCAGGGGGCATGAACACTGAAGCTTTCTTT.

The gene calls are TRBV7-8 and TRBJ2-7, with 10 bases matching TRBD1. J lost 6 bases, V lost 2 bases, and 1 base had no gene match. Germline V gene sequence: CDR1 SGHVS, CDR2 FQNEAQ. CDR3 length: 13 residues. The CDR3 loop reads CASSLRTGGEQYV. The CDR3 region has the DNA TGTGCCAGCAGCTTAAGGACAGGGGGCGAGCAGTACGTC.

The genes are TRBV5-1 and TRBJ2-3; the D call may be TRBD1 or TRBD2 (6 bases each). Germline values: CDR1 SGHRS, CDR2 YFSETQ. Trimming shortened V by 3 bases and J by 8 bases, and 16 bases separated the two germline ends. The CDR3 is 14 amino acids. CDR3 loop: CASSSGAARGTQYF. The CDR3 coding sequence is TGCGCCAGCAGCTCGGGGGCCGCAAGGGGTACGCAGTATTTT.

The chain has TRBV24-1 and TRBJ2-2; 12 bases fit TRBD1. CDR1 is KGHDR and CDR2 is SFDVKD in the germline V gene. The CDR3 length is 20 residues. The V gene end was trimmed by 4 bases and the J gene end by 2 bases; junction bases not matched to a gene: 13. The CDR3 region is CATSDPPGTGGDLNTGELFF. The CDR3 DNA reads as TGTGCCACCAGTGACCCCCCCGGGACAGGGGGCGACCTTAACACCGGGGAGCTGTTTTTT.